A selection of T cell receptor beta chains follows, all from one sample in a study of T cells in Graves' hyperthyroidism and ophthalmopathy. Each CDR3 protein gets one entry after TCRdb re-called the multiplex PCR reads with MiXCR. The data contain some 510,000 distinct CDR3 sequences, around 21% of them singletons. Sequencing was performed on blood. Receptor source: a man between 18 and 29 years old with Graves' hyperthyroidism. Each CDR3 is given with its conserved first and last residue. Fields, in order: J gene, V gene, D gene, clone size, CDR3 DNA, CDR3 protein. D genes are given only for firm matches. Clone size appears in some rows only: once, few, many, or a class for an expanded clone.

j_call: TRBJ2-2
v_call: TRBV2
d_call: NA
clone_size: many
cdr3_nt: TGTGCCAGCAGTGAAGAGGGCCCGGACGGCACCGGGGAGCTGTTTTTT
cdr3_aa: CASSEEGPDGTGELFF

j_call: TRBJ2-6
v_call: TRBV6-1
d_call: NA
clone_size: many
cdr3_nt: TGTGCCAGCAGTGAAGATGACAGTGGGGCCAACGTCCTGACTTTC
cdr3_aa: CASSEDDSGANVLTF

j_call: TRBJ1-1
v_call: TRBV6-1
d_call: NA
clone_size: few
cdr3_nt: TGTGCCAGCAGTCCCTTTGACCGGACTGAAGCTTTCTTT
cdr3_aa: CASSPFDRTEAFF

j_call: TRBJ1-3
v_call: TRBV5-1
d_call: TRBD1
clone_size: NA
cdr3_nt: TGCGCCAGCAGCTTTGCGACAGGGGGAGGATCTGGAAACACCATATATTTT
cdr3_aa: CASSFATGGGSGNTIYF

j_call: TRBJ2-5
v_call: TRBV20-1
d_call: TRBD1
clone_size: few
cdr3_nt: TGCAGTGCTGGGGGGGGACAGGGGACCCAAGAGACCCAGTACTTC
cdr3_aa: CSAGGGQGTQETQYF

j_call: TRBJ1-1
v_call: TRBV19
d_call: NA
clone_size: many
cdr3_nt: TGTGCCAGTACCATCCCGGAGGGGGATGTCACTGAAGCTTTCTTT
cdr3_aa: CASTIPEGDVTEAFF

j_call: TRBJ2-7
v_call: TRBV28
d_call: NA
clone_size: many
cdr3_nt: TGTGCCAGCAGTGATCCCGGGGCAGCCTCCTACGAGCAGTACTTC
cdr3_aa: CASSDPGAASYEQYF

j_call: TRBJ1-1
v_call: TRBV19
d_call: NA
clone_size: few
cdr3_nt: TGTGCCAGTAGTATAGGACCGGCTAACACTGAAGCTTTCTTT
cdr3_aa: CASSIGPANTEAFF

j_call: TRBJ1-1
v_call: TRBV19
d_call: NA
clone_size: many
cdr3_nt: TGTGCCAGTAGTATATCGGGTCCAGGCAACACTGAAGCTTTCTTT
cdr3_aa: CASSISGPGNTEAFF

j_call: TRBJ1-1
v_call: TRBV29-1
d_call: TRBD1
clone_size: many
cdr3_nt: TGCAGCGTTGAAACGGGACAGGGGGGCACTGAAGCTTTCTTT
cdr3_aa: CSVETGQGGTEAFF

j_call: TRBJ2-7
v_call: TRBV10-3
d_call: NA
clone_size: many
cdr3_nt: TGTGCCATCAGTATACAGGGCGCAGGTGCTTACGTTTACGAGCAGTACTTC
cdr3_aa: CAISIQGAGAYVYEQYF

j_call: TRBJ2-6
v_call: TRBV12-3/TRBV12-4
d_call: NA
clone_size: NA
cdr3_nt: TGTGCAACAGCCTCCGGGGGGCGGAATCTGCCTGGGGCCAACGTCCTGACTTTC
cdr3_aa: CATASGGRNLPGANVLTF

j_call: TRBJ1-1
v_call: TRBV6-1
d_call: NA
clone_size: few
cdr3_nt: TGTGCCAGCAGTGTAGGACGCACTGAAGCTTTCTTT
cdr3_aa: CASSVGRTEAFF

j_call: TRBJ1-2
v_call: TRBV12-3/TRBV12-4
d_call: NA
clone_size: many
cdr3_nt: TGTGCCAGCAGGTCCCATGGTTGGGACATGGGGGGCTACACCTTC
cdr3_aa: CASRSHGWDMGGYTF

j_call: TRBJ2-5
v_call: TRBV4-1
d_call: NA
clone_size: many
cdr3_nt: TGCGCCAGCAGCCACCCCGGGACGGTCCAAGAGACCCAGTACTTC
cdr3_aa: CASSHPGTVQETQYF

j_call: TRBJ2-7
v_call: TRBV12-3/TRBV12-4
d_call: NA
clone_size: many
cdr3_nt: TGTGCCAGCAGTTTCGGTCGGGGAGAGCAGTACTTC
cdr3_aa: CASSFGRGEQYF

j_call: TRBJ2-7
v_call: TRBV12-5
d_call: TRBD2
clone_size: NA
cdr3_nt: TGTGCTAGTGGTTTGGCCCTCGGGGGGATAAGCTACGAGCAGTACTTC
cdr3_aa: CASGLALGGISYEQYF

j_call: TRBJ1-1
v_call: TRBV7-9
d_call: NA
clone_size: many
cdr3_nt: TGTGCCAGCAGCCCACCTCGGGCAGCCGACACTGAAGCTTTCTTT
cdr3_aa: CASSPPRAADTEAFF

j_call: TRBJ1-2
v_call: TRBV2
d_call: NA
clone_size: many
cdr3_nt: TGTGCCAGCAGTCAGGAAGGGGGATGGGGTTCTGTCCCATATGGCTACACCTTC
cdr3_aa: CASSQEGGWGSVPYGYTF

j_call: TRBJ2-2
v_call: TRBV4-1
d_call: TRBD1
clone_size: many
cdr3_nt: TGCGCCAGCAGGGAGAACAGGGGGTTTACCGGGGAGCTGTTTTTT
cdr3_aa: CASRENRGFTGELFF

j_call: TRBJ2-7
v_call: TRBV9
d_call: TRBD1
clone_size: NA
cdr3_nt: TGTGCCAGCAGCGCCGGGACAGGTCACTACGAGCAGTACTTC
cdr3_aa: CASSAGTGHYEQYF

j_call: TRBJ1-1
v_call: TRBV29-1
d_call: NA
clone_size: many
cdr3_nt: TGCAGCGTTGGGACCTATACTGAAGCTTTCTTT
cdr3_aa: CSVGTYTEAFF

j_call: TRBJ2-5
v_call: TRBV7-9
d_call: NA
clone_size: many
cdr3_nt: TGTGCCAGCAGCTTACATCCGGGAGAGACCCAGTACTTC
cdr3_aa: CASSLHPGETQYF

j_call: TRBJ1-4
v_call: TRBV12-3/TRBV12-4
d_call: NA
clone_size: many
cdr3_nt: TGTGCCAGCAGTTCGCGACCGACAGGACTCAATGAAAAACTGTTTTTT
cdr3_aa: CASSSRPTGLNEKLFF

j_call: TRBJ1-1
v_call: TRBV14
d_call: NA
clone_size: many
cdr3_nt: TGTGCCAGCAGCCAAGACCCAGGGGCGGTAGTTACTGAAGCTTTCTTT
cdr3_aa: CASSQDPGAVVTEAFF

j_call: TRBJ2-5
v_call: TRBV19
d_call: NA
clone_size: many
cdr3_nt: TGTGCCAGTAGCCACCGACAGTTTAACTCGCAAGAGACCCAGTACTTC
cdr3_aa: CASSHRQFNSQETQYF

j_call: TRBJ2-7
v_call: TRBV27
d_call: NA
clone_size: NA
cdr3_nt: TGTGCCAGCAGATATGAGAGCGGCTTGAGCTCCTACGAGCAGTACTTC
cdr3_aa: CASRYESGLSSYEQYF

j_call: TRBJ2-7
v_call: TRBV6-2/TRBV6-3
d_call: TRBD2
clone_size: once
cdr3_nt: TGTGCCAGCAGTTACTCCCGGACTAGCACCGAGCAGTACTTC
cdr3_aa: CASSYSRTSTEQYF

j_call: TRBJ1-1
v_call: TRBV6-2/TRBV6-3
d_call: NA
clone_size: many
cdr3_nt: TGTGCCAGCAGTTACTCAATGACAGGCCTTGAGGCTTTCTTT
cdr3_aa: CASSYSMTGLEAFF